This is a list of T cell receptor beta chains from one sample in a study of somatic mutations in cytotoxic T cells in rheumatoid arthritis. Data came from immunoSEQ multiplex PCR; TCRdb stores just in-frame clones and leaves some out. The sample lists roughly 11,000 clones, around 80% seen once, with approximately 33% in the top ten. Sequencing was performed on CD8+ T cells sorted from blood. The receptors were sampled from an adult with rheumatoid arthritis. The CDR3 runs from the conserved cysteine through the conserved F or W. The D gene is left open where the match is weak. Size is omitted from some rows. Given values are once, few, many or a class for expanded clones.

j_call d_call clone_size v_call cdr3_nt cdr3_aa
TRBJ2-7 TRBD2 once TRBV7-2 TGTGCCAGCAGCACCGGGACTAGCGGCTACGAGCAGTACTTC CASSTGTSGYEQYF
TRBJ1-1 - - TRBV14 TGTGCCAGCAGCCTCGAGGCAGGGAGGTTCACTGAAGCTTTCTTT CASSLEAGRFTEAFF
TRBJ2-7 TRBD2 - TRBV5-4 TGTGCCAGCAGCTTCCTAGCGGGGGGGCCTTACGAGCAGTACTTC CASSFLAGGPYEQYF
TRBJ2-7 TRBD2 once TRBV2 TGTGCCAGCATGGTACTAGCGGGGATATACGAGCAGTACTTC CASMVLAGIYEQYF
TRBJ2-1 TRBD2 - TRBV28 TGTGCCAGCAGCCCGGGACTACCCGGGGGGAGTAATGAGCAGTTCTTC CASSPGLPGGSNEQFF
TRBJ2-1 - - TRBV11-1 TGTGCCAGCAGCTTCTCAGGACATGAGCAGTTCTTC CASSFSGHEQFF
TRBJ1-1 - - TRBV7-6 TGTGCCAGCTCATGGGGGGGGGTCGGCACTGAAGCTTTCTTT CASSWGGVGTEAFF
TRBJ2-5 TRBD2 - TRBV7-9 TGTGCCAGCAGCCATGGACTAGCTACAGAGACCCAGTACTTC CASSHGLATETQYF
TRBJ2-1 - - TRBV9 TGTGCCAGCAGCTCCGGAGGCGACTCCTACAATGAGCAGTTCTTC CASSSGGDSYNEQFF
TRBJ2-5 TRBD2 - TRBV27 TGTGCCAGCAGTTTATGGGCTAGCGGGGGGCACCCGCGCTTGACCCAGTACTTC CASSLWASGGHPRLTQYF
TRBJ2-7 - - TRBV27 TGTGCCAGCAGTCCCGGGACGGATCGGGGCGAGCAGTACTTC CASSPGTDRGEQYF
TRBJ1-1 - - TRBV5-4 TGTGCCAGCAGCTTTCGGCAGGGCGGGGTGGGGCCTGAAGCTTTCTTT CASSFRQGGVGPEAFF
TRBJ2-2 TRBD2 - TRBV9 TGTGCCAGCAGCGTAGAGTTTAGCGGGGGGGCCGTCGGGGAGCTGTTTTTT CASSVEFSGGAVGELFF
TRBJ2-5 TRBD2 - TRBV4-2 TGTGCCAGCAGCCAAGATCGGGGGGGCCAAGAGACCCAGTACTTC CASSQDRGGQETQYF
TRBJ1-5 - few TRBV6-4 TGTGCCAGCCCGGAAGGGAGGAATCAGCCCCAGCATTTT CASPEGRNQPQHF
TRBJ2-2 - - TRBV6-1 TGTGCCAGCAGTGAAGAACACACATACACCGGGGAGCTGTTTTTT CASSEEHTYTGELFF
TRBJ1-1 - - TRBV7-8 TGTGCCAGCAGCTATGGGACAGAAGCTTTCTTT CASSYGTEAFF
TRBJ2-2 - - TRBV6-4 TGTGCCAGCAGTGTGGAGAACACCGGGGAGCTGTTTTTT CASSVENTGELFF
TRBJ2-3 - - TRBV11-2 TGTGCCAGCAGCTTAGAAATGCGGTTCACAGATACGCAGTATTTT CASSLEMRFTDTQYF
TRBJ2-5 - - TRBV6-5 TGTGCCAGCAGCCCCCCTGGGGGAGAGACCCAGTACTTC CASSPPGGETQYF
TRBJ1-6 - - TRBV4-3 TGCGCCAGCAGCCAAGGTAGCTCCTATAATTCACCCCTCCACTTT CASSQGSSYNSPLHF
TRBJ2-5 - - TRBV7-6 TGTGCCAGCAGCTTAGTGGCTAGCCAAGAGACCCAGTACTTC CASSLVASQETQYF
TRBJ2-1 TRBD2 few TRBV30 TGTGCCTGGAGTGTATCGTGGGAGGGGCAGTTCTTC CAWSVSWEGQFF
TRBJ2-2 - - TRBV5-1 TGCGCCAGCAGCTGGACACCCCCCGGGGAGCTGTTTTTT CASSWTPPGELFF
TRBJ2-2 - once TRBV25-1 TGTGCCAGCAGTGCCCCAGGGGCCGGGGAGCTGTTTTTT CASSAPGAGELFF
TRBJ2-5 - - TRBV6-6 TGTGCCAGCAGTGGGCAACAAGAGACCCAGTACTTC CASSGQQETQYF
TRBJ2-2 TRBD1 - TRBV9 TGTGCCAGCAGCGTAGAGCCGGGACAGAAGAACACCGGGGAGCTGTTTTTT CASSVEPGQKNTGELFF
TRBJ2-6 - - TRBV6-1 TGTGCCAGCAGTGAATTGGATTCTGGGGCCAACGTCCTGACTTTC CASSELDSGANVLTF
TRBJ2-1 TRBD2 - TRBV4-1 TGCGCCAGCAGTCAGCCGGGACTAAGAATGAATGAGCAGTTCTTC CASSQPGLRMNEQFF
TRBJ2-7 - once TRBV19 TGTGCCAGTAGTCGAAGCCTAGCAGACTACGAGCAGTACTTC CASSRSLADYEQYF
TRBJ2-7 - - TRBV30 TGTGCCTGGAGTTCGTTTACCTACGAGCAGTACTTC CAWSSFTYEQYF
TRBJ2-1 - - TRBV9 TGTGCCAGCAGCGCTGGGACTTTCTCCTACAATGAGCAGTTCTTC CASSAGTFSYNEQFF
TRBJ2-1 TRBD2 - TRBV27 TGTGCCAGCAGGAAGACTAGCGGGGGGCTAAATGAGCAGTTCTTC CASRKTSGGLNEQFF
TRBJ2-7 - once TRBV29-1 TGCAGCGTTGTTGGCGGGGACTCCTACGAGCAGTACTTC CSVVGGDSYEQYF
TRBJ2-3 - - TRBV27 TGTGCCAGCAGTTTGGGCTTACGTGGTGATACGCAGTATTTT CASSLGLRGDTQYF
TRBJ1-1 - - TRBV28 TGTGCCAGCAGTTTCAGGGGCACGAACACTGAAGCTTTCTTT CASSFRGTNTEAFF
TRBJ2-1 - - TRBV5-5 TGTGCCAGCAGCTTGGGAGGTCCTGAGCAGTTCTTC CASSLGGPEQFF